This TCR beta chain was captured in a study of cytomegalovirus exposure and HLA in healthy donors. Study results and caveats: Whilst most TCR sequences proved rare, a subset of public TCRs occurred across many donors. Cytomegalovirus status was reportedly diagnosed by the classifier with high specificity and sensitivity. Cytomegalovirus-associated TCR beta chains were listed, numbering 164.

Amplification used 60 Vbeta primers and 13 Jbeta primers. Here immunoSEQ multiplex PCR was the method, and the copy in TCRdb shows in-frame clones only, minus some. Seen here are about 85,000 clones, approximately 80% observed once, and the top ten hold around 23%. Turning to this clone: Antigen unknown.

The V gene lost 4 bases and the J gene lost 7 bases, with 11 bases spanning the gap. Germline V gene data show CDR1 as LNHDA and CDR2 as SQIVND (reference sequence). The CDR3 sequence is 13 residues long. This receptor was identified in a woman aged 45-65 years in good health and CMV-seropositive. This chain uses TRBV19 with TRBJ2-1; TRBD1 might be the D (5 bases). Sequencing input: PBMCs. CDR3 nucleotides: TGTGCCAGTAGTAGGTCCCCAGGGAATGAGCAGTTCTTC. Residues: CASSRSPGNEQFF.